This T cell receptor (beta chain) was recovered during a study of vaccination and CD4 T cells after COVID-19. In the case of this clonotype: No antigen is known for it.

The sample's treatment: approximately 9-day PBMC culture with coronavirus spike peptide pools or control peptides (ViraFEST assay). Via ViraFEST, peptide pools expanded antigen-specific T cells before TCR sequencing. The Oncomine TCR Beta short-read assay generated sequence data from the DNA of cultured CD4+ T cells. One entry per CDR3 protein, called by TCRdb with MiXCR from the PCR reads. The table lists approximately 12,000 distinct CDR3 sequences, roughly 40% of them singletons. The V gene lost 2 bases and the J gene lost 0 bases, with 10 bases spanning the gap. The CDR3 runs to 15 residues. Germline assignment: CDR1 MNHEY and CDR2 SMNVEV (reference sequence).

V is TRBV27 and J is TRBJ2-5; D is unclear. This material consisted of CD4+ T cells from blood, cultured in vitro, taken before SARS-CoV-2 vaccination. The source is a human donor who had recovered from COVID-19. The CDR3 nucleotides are TGTGCCAGCAGTTTAGGGTCCCGATACCAAGAGACCCAGTACTTC. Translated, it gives CASSLGSRYQETQYF.